What follows is one T cell receptor beta chain and its context. Profiled with immunoSEQ multiplex PCR; TCRdb holds only in-frame clones, not every one. The sample consists of approximately 150,000 clones, approximately 87% of them appearing once. The data belong to a study of T cell responses to AZD1222 COVID-19 vaccine. Germline-derived CDR1 and CDR2 are MNHEY and SVGAGI. There are 12 residues in the CDR3. V was shortened by 8 bases and J by 0 bases, with 8 bases between the two germline ends. The chain recombines TRBV6-5 with TRBJ2-7, with D unresolved. This specimen consisted of peripheral blood, obtained 28 days after the second AZD1222 dose. The sequence was obtained from an adult who received the AZD1222 COVID-19 vaccine. The CDR3 loop reads CASRRSSYEQYF. The CDR3 DNA follows: TGTGCCAGCCGTCGGAGCTCCTACGAGCAGTACTTC.